A single sample gave rise to the 22 T cell receptor beta chains below, sequenced in a study of cytomegalovirus exposure and HLA in healthy donors. The primer mix had 60 Vbeta and 13 Jbeta primers. TCRdb's table, derived via immunoSEQ multiplex PCR, lists solely in-frame clones and lacks some. In the table there are about 150,000 clones, about three quarters of which are singletons. The specimen sequenced was PBMCs. The receptors here all came from a woman in her twenties or thirties in good health and CMV-seronegative.

V is TRBV5-1 and J is TRBJ2-1; D is perhaps TRBD2 (6 bases). The V gene's germline CDR1 is SGHRS and CDR2 YFSETQ. Deletions cut 4 bases from V and 10 bases from J, with 24 bases between. The CDR3 is made up of 16 amino acids. This chain's CDR3 is CASSLTGTPPSVEQFF. The CDR3 nucleotides are TGCGCCAGCAGCCTCACCGGGACTCCACCCAGTGTGGAGCAGTTCTTC.

The chain employs TRBV4-1 and TRBJ2-7; weak D call: TRBD1 (6 bases). Germline CDR1 and CDR2: MGHRA and YSYEKL. Trimming removed 4 bases at V and 9 bases at J, with 22 bases between. The CDR3 runs 15 residues. The CDR3 DNA sequence: TGCGCCAGCAGCCTTACCGGGACACTGCCTTCTGGGCAGTACTTC. Translated: CASSLTGTLPSGQYF.

The rearrangement joins TRBV5-1 to TRBJ1-5; no reliable D call. The CDR3 contains 13 residues. The germline CDR1 and CDR2 sequences are SGHRS and YFSETQ. Trimming pared 0 bases from V and 7 bases from J, leaving 8 bases between. The CDR3 nucleotides are TGCGCCAGCAGCTTGGCCGGAGGGCAGCCCCAGCATTTT. Translated, it gives CASSLAGGQPQHF.

A single count supports this clone. This rearrangement joins TRBV13 to TRBJ2-2, with a weak D call TRBD1 (6 bases). The CDR3 consists of 16 residues. Germline V gene lookup returns CDR1 PRHDT and CDR2 FYEKMQ (reference sequence). The V end was cut by 7 bases, the J end by 3 bases, with 18 bases between. For the CDR3, the DNA is TGTGCCAGCATCTTGACCCCCTCAGGGGACACCGGGGAGCTGTTTTTT. It codes for CASILTPSGDTGELFF.

V and J are TRBV30 and TRBJ2-1; TRBD2 matches 14 bases. The CDR3 loop spans 15 amino acids. CDR1 is GTSNPN, CDR2 SVGIG, per germline (reference sequence). V dropped 0 bases and J dropped 8; count of bases not matched to a gene: 3. For the CDR3, the DNA is TGTGCCTGGAGTGTAGGACTAGCGGGGGGAGATGAGCAGTTCTTC. It translates to CAWSVGLAGGDEQFF.

V is TRBV9 and J is TRBJ2-1, with 13 bases identical to TRBD2. The germline V gene has CDR1 SGDLS and CDR2 YYNGEE. The CDR3 is 15 amino acids. The J segment lost 7 bases and the V segment lost 3 bases, leaving 4 bases of the junction unmatched. CDR3 region: CASSGLAGGRNEQFF. The CDR3 region has the DNA TGTGCCAGCAGCGGACTAGCGGGGGGAAGAAATGAGCAGTTCTTC.

This clone was picked up a small number of times. The V call is TRBV19, the J call TRBJ2-5; D remains unclear. CDR3 length: 13 amino acids. V shed 5 bases and J shed 1 base, with 8 bases lying between them. Germline CDR1 LNHDA, CDR2 SQIVND (reference sequence). CDR3: CASSLEAQETQYF. The DNA for the CDR3 is TGTGCCAGTAGTCTTGAAGCCCAAGAGACCCAGTACTTC.

The rearrangement joins TRBV30 to TRBJ2-7; 9 bases fit TRBD1. The J segment lost 1 base and the V segment lost 7 bases, leaving 11 bases of the junction unmatched. Per the germline V gene, CDR1 is GTSNPN and CDR2 is SVGIG (reference sequence). This CDR3 region has 15 residues. CDR3 bases: TGTGCCTCCGTCACCGGGACAGGGAGGTCCTACGAGCAGTACTTC. As protein: CASVTGTGRSYEQYF. Filled out from reference TRBV30 and TRBJ2-7, the complete variable domain reads SQTIHQWPATLVQPVGSPLSLECTVEGTSNPNLYWYRQAAGRGLQLLFYSVGIGQISSEVPQNLSASRPQDRQFILSSKKLLLSDSGFYLCASVTGTGRSYEQYFGPGTRLTVT.

The V gene is TRBV18, the J gene TRBJ1-5; tentative D call: TRBD1 (5 bases). Germline CDR1 is KGHSH and CDR2 is LQKENI. The CDR3 extends over 15 amino acids. Trimming took off 2 bases at V and 0 bases at J, with 8 bases between the two ends. CDR3 coding DNA: TGTGCCAGCTCACCAAGGGGTTATAGCAATCAGCCCCAGCATTTT. The encoded protein is CASSPRGYSNQPQHF.

This clone occurred once. This rearrangement joins TRBV7-2 to TRBJ2-1, with TRBD2 as a possible D gene (5 bases). V dropped 2 bases and J dropped 4 bases, with 9 bases sitting between them. CDR3 length: 14 residues. Germline V gives CDR1 SGHTA, CDR2 FQGNSA. CDR3 in DNA: TGTGCCAGCAGCTTACGAGAGGGATACAATGAGCAGTTCTTC. Translating it yields CASSLREGYNEQFF.

The V call is TRBV6-1, the J call TRBJ1-1; D is unresolved. The germline CDR1 and CDR2 sequences are MNHNS and SASEGT. The length of the CDR3 is 13 residues. The V end was cut by 6 bases, the J end by 1 base, with 9 bases between. In DNA, the CDR3 is TGTGCCAGCAGGGGAGCTCGGAACACTGAAGCTTTCTTT. Protein: CASRGARNTEAFF.

V usage is TRBV7-2 and J usage is TRBJ1-3; 8 nucleotides agree with TRBD1. The CDR3 is made up of 13 amino acids. CDR1 SGHTA and CDR2 FQGNSA come from the germline V gene. V trimming: 4 bases; J trimming: 10 bases; junction bases outside the gene matches: 6. The CDR3 DNA reads TGTGCCAGCAGCTCGGGACAGGTGAAGACCATATATTTT. Translated: CASSSGQVKTIYF.

This sequence joins TRBV5-4 and TRBJ2-2; 7 bases match TRBD1. CDR3 size: 14 residues. Germline values: CDR1 SGHNT, CDR2 YYREEE (reference sequence). V trimming: 4 bases; J trimming: 3 bases; junction bases outside the gene matches: 3. CDR3 DNA: TGTGCCAGCAGCCCAGGACAGGACACCGGGGAGCTGTTTTTT. This encodes CASSPGQDTGELFF. The entire variable domain, with the rest obtained from reference TRBV5-4 and TRBJ2-2, is as follows: ETGVTQSPTHLIKTRGQQVTLRCSSQSGHNTVSWYQQALGQGPQFIFQYYREEENGRGNFPPRFSGLQFPNYSSELNVNALELDDSALYLCASSPGQDTGELFFGEGSRLTVL.

The CDR3 here is CASSIGRGSNSPLHF. The CDR3 DNA reads TGTGCCAGTAGTATCGGGCGGGGGAGCAATTCACCCCTCCACTTT. The chain carries TRBV19 and TRBJ1-6, with D tentatively TRBD1 (5 bases). Germline V gene data show CDR1 as LNHDA and CDR2 as SQIVND (reference sequence). The CDR3 is 15 amino acids. Trimming shortened V by 3 bases and J by 7 bases, and 13 bases separated the two germline ends.

The count of this clone is one. The chain is built from TRBV6-6 and TRBJ2-7; tentatively, D is TRBD1 (6 bases). The CDR3 sequence is 15 residues long. Trimming cost V 1 base and J 4 bases, with 14 bases left between them. Looked up from germline, CDR1 is MNHNY and CDR2 is SVGAGI (reference sequence). CDR3 region: CASSYWAGVPYEQYF. CDR3 DNA sequence: TGTGCCAGCAGTTACTGGGCAGGGGTCCCTTACGAGCAGTACTTC.

V usage is TRBV11-2 and J usage is TRBJ2-7, with TRBD2 matching 11 bases. Germline V lookup: CDR1 SGHAT, CDR2 FQNNGV. V shed 4 bases and J 6 bases; nucleotides not matched to a gene: 5. The CDR3 is 14 residues long. The CDR3 loop is CASSSSGGPFEQYF. CDR3 sequence (DNA): TGTGCCAGCAGCTCTAGCGGGGGGCCGTTCGAGCAGTACTTC.

The rearrangement joins TRBV23-1 to TRBJ1-5; D is undetermined. TRBV23-1 is designated an ORF whose function remains uncertain. The CDR3 extends over 15 amino acids. Trimming removed 0 bases at V and 1 base at J, with 7 bases between. CDR3 sequence: CASSQSQRSNQPQHF. The DNA for the CDR3 is TGCGCCAGCAGTCAATCTCAACGGAGCAATCAGCCCCAGCATTTT.

The chain couples TRBV18 to TRBJ1-6; weak D call: TRBD1 (6 bases). The CDR3 is made up of 15 amino acids. In germline, CDR1 is KGHSH, CDR2 LQKENI. Trimming cost V 0 bases and J 10 bases, with 13 bases left between them. The CDR3 spells CASSPPGTSRSPLHF. DNA for the CDR3: TGTGCCAGCTCACCACCCGGGACATCCAGGTCACCCCTCCACTTT.

The chain combines TRBV6-1 with TRBJ2-7, with 8 bases aligning to TRBD1. V dropped 3 bases and J dropped 6; count of bases not matched to a gene: 4. The CDR3 spans 13 residues. The germline CDR1 and CDR2 sequences are MNHNS and SASEGT. This CDR3 reads CASSEDRAVEQYF. CDR3 sequence (DNA): TGTGCCAGCAGTGAGGACAGGGCGGTCGAGCAGTACTTC.

The rearrangement joins TRBV19 to TRBJ2-6; D is perhaps TRBD2 (6 bases). Germline CDR1 is LNHDA and CDR2 is SQIVND (reference sequence). With 11 bases removed from V and 1 base from J, the gap between germline ends came to 18 bases. This CDR3 comprises 16 residues. The CDR3 DNA reads as TGTGCCTCCGGAGGGGCGCAGGAGTCTGGGGCCAACGTCCTGACTTTC. Translating gives CASGGAQESGANVLTF.

J is TRBJ1-1 and V is TRBV7-3; D is unclear. V lost 3 bases and J 1 base, leaving 6 bases between the germline ends. The germline V gene has CDR1 SGHTA and CDR2 FQGTGA. CDR3 length: 13 residues. The CDR3 is CASSFGPNTEAFF. CDR3 in DNA: TGTGCCAGCAGCTTTGGGCCGAACACTGAAGCTTTCTTT. The full variable domain, with the rest looked up from reference TRBV7-3 and TRBJ1-1, is GAGVSQTPSNKVTEKGKYVELRCDPISGHTALYWYRQSLGQGPEFLIYFQGTGAADDSGLPNDRFFAVRPEGSVSTLKIQRTERGDSAVYLCASSFGPNTEAFFGQGTRLTVV.

The genes are TRBV2 and TRBJ2-7; 9 bases are a match to TRBD1. CDR3 size: 15 residues. The germline V gene has CDR1 SNHLY and CDR2 FYNNEI. With V trimmed by 7 bases and J by 3 bases, 10 bases remained unmatched. The CDR3 DNA reads as TGTGCCAGCACTCGCGGGACAGGGTTCTTCTACGAGCAGTACTTC. It translates to CASTRGTGFFYEQYF. Full variable domain (missing parts from reference TRBV2 and TRBJ2-7): EPEVTQTPSHQVTQMGQEVILRCVPISNHLYFYWYRQILGQKVEFLVSFYNNEISEKSEIFDDQFSVERPDGSNFTLKIRSTKLEDSAMYFCASTRGTGFFYEQYFGPGTRLTVT.